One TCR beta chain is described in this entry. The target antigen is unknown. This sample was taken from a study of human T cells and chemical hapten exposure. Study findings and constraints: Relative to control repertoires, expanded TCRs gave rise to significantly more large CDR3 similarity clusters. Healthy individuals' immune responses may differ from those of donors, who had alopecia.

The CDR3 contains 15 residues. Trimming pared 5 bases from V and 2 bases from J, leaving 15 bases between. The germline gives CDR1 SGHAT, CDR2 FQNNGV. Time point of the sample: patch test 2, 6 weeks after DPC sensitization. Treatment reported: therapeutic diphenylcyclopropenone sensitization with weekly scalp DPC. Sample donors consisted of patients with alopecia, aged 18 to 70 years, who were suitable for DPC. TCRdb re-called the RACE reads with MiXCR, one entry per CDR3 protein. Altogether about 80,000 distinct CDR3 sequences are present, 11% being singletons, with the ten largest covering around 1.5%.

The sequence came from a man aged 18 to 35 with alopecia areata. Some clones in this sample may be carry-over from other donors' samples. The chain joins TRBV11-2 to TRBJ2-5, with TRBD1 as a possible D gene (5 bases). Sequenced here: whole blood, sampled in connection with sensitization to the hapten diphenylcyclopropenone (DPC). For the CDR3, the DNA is TGTGCCAGCAGCACAGTGACAGTGTCGCAAGAGACCCAGTACTTC. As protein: CASSTVTVSQETQYF.